This passage covers 2 T cell receptor beta chains from one sample sequenced in a study of control samples from healthy donors and cancer patients. Clones were sequenced by immunoSEQ multiplex PCR, and TCRdb holds only the in-frame ones, with some missing. Of roughly 40,000 clones in the sample, roughly 83% are singletons; the top ten hold approximately 48%. Sequenced input: blood. These receptors came from a man aged 55 to 70 in good health.

The V call is TRBV7-2, the J call TRBJ1-5, with D perhaps TRBD1 (5 bases). Trimming removed 4 bases from V and 6 bases from J, with 16 bases in between. CDR3 length: 15 amino acids. CDR1 is SGHTA, CDR2 FQGNSA, per germline. The CDR3 nucleotides are TGTGCCAGCAGCTATGGGGGGGGTTCGGGTCAGCCCCAGCATTTT. Encoded protein: CASSYGGGSGQPQHF.

This clone was found once. The V and J genes are TRBV30 and TRBJ1-5; TRBD1 might be the D (6 bases). The CDR3 covers 18 residues. Germline V CDR1 and CDR2: GTSNPN, SVGIG (reference sequence). V shed 2 bases and J shed 0 bases, with 20 bases lying between them. The CDR3 reads CAWSSDTGMGYSNQPQHF. The DNA of the CDR3 is TGTGCCTGGAGTTCAGATACAGGGATGGGGTATAGCAATCAGCCCCAGCATTTT.